This TCR beta chain was documented in a study of shared clonotypes between healthy human individuals. Whole-study findings and limits: Naive subsets, compared against memory subsets, generally had larger estimated richness values.

The CDR3 consists of 16 residues. Germline loops: CDR1 KGHSH, CDR2 LQKENI. With 4 bases removed from V and 5 bases from J, the gap between germline ends came to 20 bases. As to this clone: Its target is unknown.

DNA at approximately 200 ng, some 31,000 T cell genomes, went into sorted-subset replicate PCRs. Using immunoSEQ multiplex PCR, the repertoire was profiled, and TCRdb retains in-frame clones only, with some absent. This sample has roughly 2 million clones; roughly 94% occur once, and the top ten carry 0.13%. The J gene is TRBJ1-1, the V gene TRBV18; D possibly corresponds to TRBD1 (6 bases). The TCR was taken from a young man in good health. Sequencing was performed on naive CD4+ T cells sorted from blood. The subset: CD45RA+ positively selected. CDR3 region: CASSQQPGTLGTEAFF. Written as DNA, the CDR3 is TGTGCCAGCTCACAACAACCCGGGACACTGGGGACTGAAGCTTTCTTT.